Given below is one T cell receptor (beta chain) in context. This record comes from a study of T cell changes during pregnancy in multiple sclerosis. Assay: immunoSEQ multiplex PCR; the TCRdb copy retains only in-frame clones and omits some. Of about 61,000 clones in the sample, about nine tenths are singletons; the top ten hold around 0.85%. V trimming: 0 bases; J trimming: 4 bases; junction bases outside the gene matches: 6. This CDR3 is built from 16 residues. Germline CDR1 reads MNHEY; CDR2 reads SVGAGI. The J gene is TRBJ1-3, the V gene TRBV6-5; 7 bases fit TRBD1. The receptor was derived from a female donor in good health, enrolled as a control in a pregnancy study. The specimen was peripheral blood, collected in the first trimester of pregnancy. In nucleotides, the CDR3 is TGTGCCAGCAGTTACTCGAGGAGGGGGCGAGGAAACACCATATATTTT. This sequence encodes CASSYSRRGRGNTIYF.